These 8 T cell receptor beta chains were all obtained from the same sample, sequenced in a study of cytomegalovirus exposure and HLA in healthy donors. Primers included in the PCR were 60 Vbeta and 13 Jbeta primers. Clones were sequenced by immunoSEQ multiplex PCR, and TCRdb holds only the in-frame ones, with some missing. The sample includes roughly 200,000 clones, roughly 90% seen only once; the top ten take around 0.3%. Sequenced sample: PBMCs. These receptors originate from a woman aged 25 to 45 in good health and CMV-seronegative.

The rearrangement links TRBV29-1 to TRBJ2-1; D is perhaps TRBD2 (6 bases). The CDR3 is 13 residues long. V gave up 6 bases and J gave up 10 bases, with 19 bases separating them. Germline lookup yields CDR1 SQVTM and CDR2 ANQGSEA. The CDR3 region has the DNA TGCAGCGTCGACGACTTCGGGAGTTACGAGCAGTTCTTC. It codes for CSVDDFGSYEQFF.

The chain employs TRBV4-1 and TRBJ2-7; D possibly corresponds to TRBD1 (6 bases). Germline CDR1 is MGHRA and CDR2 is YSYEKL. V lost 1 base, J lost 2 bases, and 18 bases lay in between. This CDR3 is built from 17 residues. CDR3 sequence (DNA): TGCGCCAGCAGCCAAGTCCTTGGGACAACGGAACCCTACGAGCAGTACTTC. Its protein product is CASSQVLGTTEPYEQYF.

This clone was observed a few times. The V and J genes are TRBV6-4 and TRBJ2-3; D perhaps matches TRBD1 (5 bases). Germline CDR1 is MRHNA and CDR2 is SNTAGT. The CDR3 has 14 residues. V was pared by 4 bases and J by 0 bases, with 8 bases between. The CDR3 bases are TGTGCCAGCAGTGTGGACACTAGCACAGATACGCAGTATTTT. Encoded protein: CASSVDTSTDTQYF.

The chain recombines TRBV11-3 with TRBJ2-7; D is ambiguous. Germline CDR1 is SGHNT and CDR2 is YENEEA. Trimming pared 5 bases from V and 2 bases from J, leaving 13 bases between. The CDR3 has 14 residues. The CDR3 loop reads CASSIPDTPYEQYF. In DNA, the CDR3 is TGTGCCAGCAGCATCCCCGACACGCCCTACGAGCAGTACTTC. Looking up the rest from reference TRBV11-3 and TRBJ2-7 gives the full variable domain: EAGVVQSPRYKIIEKKQPVAFWCNPISGHNTLYWYLQNLGQGPELLIRYENEEAVDDSQLPKDRFSAERLKGVDSTLKIQPAELGDSAVYLCASSIPDTPYEQYFGPGTRLTVT.

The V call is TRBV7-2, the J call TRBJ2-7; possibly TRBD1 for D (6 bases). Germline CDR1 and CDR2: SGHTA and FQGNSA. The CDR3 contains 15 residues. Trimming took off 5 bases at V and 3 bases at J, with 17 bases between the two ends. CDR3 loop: CASSRHHGQRYEQYF. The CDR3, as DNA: TGTGCCAGCAGCCGACACCACGGACAGCGCTACGAGCAGTACTTC.

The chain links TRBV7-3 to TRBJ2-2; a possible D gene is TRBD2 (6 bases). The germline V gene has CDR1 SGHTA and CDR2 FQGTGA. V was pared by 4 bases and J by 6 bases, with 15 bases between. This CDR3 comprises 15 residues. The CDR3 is CASSSYSGQAGELFF. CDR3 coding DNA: TGTGCCAGCAGCTCCTATAGCGGCCAGGCCGGGGAGCTGTTTTTT.

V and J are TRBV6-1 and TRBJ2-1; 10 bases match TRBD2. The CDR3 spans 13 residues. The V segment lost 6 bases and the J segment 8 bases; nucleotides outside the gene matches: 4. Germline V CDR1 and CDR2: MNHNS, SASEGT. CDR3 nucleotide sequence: TGTGCCAGCAGCTCCGGGACTAGCGATGAGCAGTTCTTC. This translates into CASSSGTSDEQFF.

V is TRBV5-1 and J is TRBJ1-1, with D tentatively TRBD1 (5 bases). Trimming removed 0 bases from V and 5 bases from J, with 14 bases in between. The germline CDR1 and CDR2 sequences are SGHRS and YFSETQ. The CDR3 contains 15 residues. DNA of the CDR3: TGCGCCAGCAGCTTGGGGCAGACAGTGGGAACTGAAGCTTTCTTT. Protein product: CASSLGQTVGTEAFF. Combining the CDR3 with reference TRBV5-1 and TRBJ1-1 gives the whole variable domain KAGVTQTPRYLIKTRGQQVTLSCSPISGHRSVSWYQQTPGQGLQFLFEYFSETQRNKGNFPGRFSGRQFSNSRSEMNVSTLELGDSALYLCASSLGQTVGTEAFFGQGTRLTVV.